This T cell receptor beta chain is from a study of OX40 agonist ivuxolimab in advanced cancers. Study background: Intravenous ivuxolimab at 0.01 to 10 mg/kg was given to patients every 2 weeks.

Trimming left V 0 bases short and J 4 bases short, with 13 bases between. This CDR3 has 16 residues. The germline CDR1 and CDR2 sequences are LGHNA and YNFKEQ. Blood specimens came from baseline, cycle 4 day 1, and cycle 7 day 1. About this clone itself: Its antigen is undetermined.

Study-wide points: Clonal expansion by week 6 occurred in CD4+ and CD8+ blood T cells (at 0.1 to 3.0 mg/kg).

Method: immunoSEQ multiplex PCR; TCRdb's copy keeps in-frame clones and lacks some. The sample lists about 67,000 clones; more than 70% were seen once. This material consisted of CD4+ or CD8+ T cells sorted from blood, taken in a trial of the OX40 agonist ivuxolimab. The chain employs TRBV4-2 and TRBJ1-3, with D perhaps matching TRBD1 (6 bases). This TCR came from an adult with an advanced solid tumor such as melanoma, head and neck, liver or kidney cancer. CDR3 in DNA: TGTGCCAGCAGCCAAGAGGCCAGGGGAACAGGAAACACCATATATTTT. Protein product: CASSQEARGTGNTIYF.